Below are 18 T cell receptor beta chains sequenced from a single sample in a study of shared T cell receptors in the human thymus (dated by TCRdb to 2020 to 2022). The library was built by means of the immunoSEQ multiplex PCR assay. TCRdb provides this immuneACCESS table in a form limited to in-frame rearrangements. Some clones are lacking; in checked studies, under half of them reflect an unresolved V gene, and why the rest are absent is not known. For this sample the table gives a few hundred thousand clones, of which about 95% were detected only once. The ten largest account for roughly 0.02% of the sample. The material sequenced was thymocytes. The origin of the receptors is a human donor.

The V call is TRBV14, the J call TRBJ2-7; the D gene is possibly TRBD2 (5 bases). The V end lost 1 base, the J end lost 3 bases, and 10 bases lay between the germline ends. Germline V gene lookup returns CDR1 SGHDN and CDR2 FVKESK. The CDR3 runs to 14 residues. Written as DNA, the CDR3 is TGTGCCAGCAGCCAAGGTAGCGACCTCTACGAGCAGTACTTC. It codes for CASSQGSDLYEQYF.

This chain joins TRBV19 and TRBJ2-7, with a weak D call TRBD2 (6 bases). V was shortened by 5 bases and J by 0 bases, with 11 bases between the two germline ends. The CDR3 has 14 residues. Germline CDR1 reads LNHDA; CDR2 reads SQIVND (reference sequence). In DNA, the CDR3 is TGTGCCAGTAGTGTCGCGGGATACTCCTACGAGCAGTACTTC. This gives the protein CASSVAGYSYEQYF.

As DNA, the CDR3 is TGTGCCAGCAGCGGATCATCATTCCGGACAGGGACCTACGAGCAGTACTTC. Residues: CASSGSSFRTGTYEQYF. The gene calls are TRBV11-2 and TRBJ2-7; the match to TRBD1 covers 8 bases. The V gene end was trimmed by 5 bases and the J gene end by 2 bases; junction bases not matched to a gene: 14. Germline-derived CDR1 and CDR2 are SGHAT and FQNNGV. The CDR3 spans 17 residues.

In its sample, this clone was seen a few times. This chain uses TRBV9 with TRBJ2-2, with D hard to call. The germline CDR1 and CDR2 sequences are SGDLS and YYNGEE. CDR3 size: 14 residues. Between the trimmed V and J ends, which lost 4 bases and 5 bases, there was a span of 12 bases. For the CDR3, the DNA is TGTGCCAGCAGCTCAGATGTGTGTACCGGGGAGCTGTTTTTT. It codes for CASSSDVCTGELFF.

In its sample, this clone was seen once. The chain employs TRBV6-5 and TRBJ1-4; D is uncertain. Germline loops: CDR1 MNHEY, CDR2 SVGAGI. There are 14 residues in the CDR3. Trimming took 0 bases from V and 14 from J, leaving 16 bases between them. CDR3 nucleotides: TGTGCCAGCAGTTACTCGAGCCTTCACGTTAGGCTGTTTTTT. It yields the protein CASSYSSLHVRLFF.

This sequence joins TRBV27 and TRBJ2-3, with D maybe TRBD2 (6 bases). Germline V gene sequence: CDR1 MNHEY, CDR2 SMNVEV (reference sequence). This CDR3 spans 16 amino acids. V shed 7 bases and J shed 0 bases, with 17 bases lying between them. The CDR3 nucleotides read TGTGCCAGCACCCCCTTGATTAGCGGAAGCACAGATACGCAGTATTTT. It specifies CASTPLISGSTDTQYF.

The gene calls are TRBV6-6 and TRBJ2-7; no clear D gene. Trimming shortened V by 7 bases and J by 0 bases, and 16 bases separated the two germline ends. Looked up from germline, CDR1 is MNHNY and CDR2 is SVGAGI (reference sequence). The CDR3 is 15 amino acids. CDR3: CASIPRVKSSYEQYF. CDR3 bases: TGTGCCAGCATTCCCCGAGTAAAGAGCTCCTACGAGCAGTACTTC.

For the CDR3, the DNA is TGTGCCAGCAGCTTGAGAAGCGGGAGGAGTGAGGAGGAGACCCAGTACTTC. Its translation: CASSLRSGRSEEETQYF. The rearrangement uses TRBV5-6 and TRBJ2-5; 9 bases map to TRBD2. Germline values: CDR1 SGHDT, CDR2 YYEEEE. The length of the CDR3 is 17 residues. V was clipped by 1 base and J by 5 bases; unmatched bases: 12.

The chain links TRBV29-1 to TRBJ2-7; 7 positions match TRBD1. CDR1 SQVTM and CDR2 ANQGSEA come from the germline V gene. V was pared by 4 bases and J by 1 base, with 4 bases of the junction left unmatched. The CDR3 loop spans 13 amino acids. The CDR3 protein is CSVARGRSYEQYF. CDR3 DNA: TGCAGCGTTGCGAGGGGGCGATCCTACGAGCAGTACTTC.

In DNA form, the CDR3 reads TGTGCCAGCAGTTTTTATCCGGGACAGTGGGAAAAACTGTTTTTT. Its protein is CASSFYPGQWEKLFF. This chain connects TRBV28 to TRBJ1-4, with 7 bases identical to TRBD1. The length of the CDR3 is 15 residues. V shed 3 bases, J shed 8 bases, and the junction held 9 bases outside the gene matches. Germline values: CDR1 MDHEN, CDR2 SYDVKM.

J is TRBJ1-5 and V is TRBV28; D not certain. CDR1 MDHEN and CDR2 SYDVKM come from the germline V gene. The V end lost 0 bases, the J end lost 3 bases, and 6 bases lay between the germline ends. CDR3 size: 14 residues. The CDR3 sequence: CASSLWGNNQPQHF. The CDR3 bases are TGTGCCAGCAGTTTATGGGGGAACAATCAGCCCCAGCATTTT.

This chain's CDR3 is CASSVAEGRLDTQYF. CDR3 coding DNA: TGTGCCAGCAGCGTTGCTGAGGGCCGATTAGATACGCAGTATTTT. The chain employs TRBV6-1 and TRBJ2-3; TRBD2 is a possible D gene (5 bases). This CDR3 is built from 15 residues. The germline V and J ends were trimmed by 6 bases and 5 bases, with 18 bases remaining between them. Germline V gene lookup returns CDR1 MNHNS and CDR2 SASEGT.

The V call is TRBV7-6, the J call TRBJ1-1, with D possibly being TRBD1 (5 bases). CDR3 length equals 14 residues. The V gene lost 5 bases and the J gene lost 2 bases, with 12 bases spanning the gap. CDR1 is SGHVS, CDR2 FNYEAQ, per germline. CDR3 DNA sequence: TGTGCCAGCAGCCCGGGACCCATAAACACTGAAGCTTTCTTT. Translated: CASSPGPINTEAFF.

V usage is TRBV27 and J usage is TRBJ2-3; a weak D match, TRBD2 (6 bases). This CDR3 is built from 18 residues. Germline CDR1 MNHEY, CDR2 SMNVEV (reference sequence). Trimming pared 0 bases from V and 1 base from J, leaving 17 bases between. The CDR3 DNA reads as TGTGCCAGCAGTTTATCGAGGACCCGGGACTTACGCACAGATACGCAGTATTTT. It translates to CASSLSRTRDLRTDTQYF.

This chain uses TRBV6-7 with TRBJ2-7; 12 nucleotides line up with TRBD2. TRBV6-7 carries the ORF label, with uncertain function. The V gene end was trimmed by 0 bases and the J gene end by 2 bases; junction bases not matched to a gene: 2. The CDR3 runs 16 residues. CDR3 residues: CASSYSLAGGPYEQYF. In nucleotides, the CDR3 is TGTGCCAGCAGTTACTCGCTAGCGGGAGGGCCCTACGAGCAGTACTTC.

This chain joins TRBV29-1 and TRBJ1-2; no firm D call. The CDR3 loop spans 11 amino acids. The germline CDR1 and CDR2 sequences are SQVTM and ANQGSEA. The V end lost 3 bases, the J end lost 4 bases, and 6 bases lay between the germline ends. Here the CDR3 DNA reads TGCAGCGTTGACGGAAGCTATGGCTACACCTTC. It yields the protein CSVDGSYGYTF.

This clone was seen a single time. The chain recombines TRBV4-3 with TRBJ2-1; D gene uncertain. The CDR3 is made up of 15 amino acids. Germline loops: CDR1 LGHNA, CDR2 YSLEER. V lost 0 bases and J lost 1, with 7 bases in between. CDR3 protein: CASSQDLVSYNEQFF. The CDR3 DNA reads TGCGCCAGCAGCCAAGATTTAGTATCCTACAATGAGCAGTTCTTC.

The J gene is TRBJ1-2, the V gene TRBV6-5; the D gene is possibly TRBD1 (6 bases). V was trimmed by 4 bases and J by 5 bases, leaving 11 bases between them. The CDR3 loop spans 13 amino acids. CDR1 and CDR2 (germline): MNHEY, SVGAGI. This CDR3 reads CASSSFRGYGYTF. For the CDR3, the DNA is TGTGCCAGCAGTTCTTTTAGGGGGTATGGCTACACCTTC.